Sequencing of this T cell receptor (beta chain) was carried out in a study of regulatory T cells in long-lasting Graves disease. Turning to the study itself: Antithyroid drugs had been taken by newly diagnosed Graves' patients for under 3 months.

As for time point: newly diagnosed GD, antithyroid drugs for less than 3 months. With RNA extracted from PBMCs as input, the TCR library was made. The TCR beta library used iRepertoire HTBI primers with Arm-PCR amplification of CDR3. MiXCR, run by TCRdb on the multiplex PCR reads, gives a single entry per CDR3 protein. The sample gives around 500,000 distinct CDR3 sequences, around an eighth of which show up once; 8.5% to 10% is in the top ten. CDR3 size: 15 residues. Germline V CDR1 and CDR2: KGHSH, LQKENI. The V segment lost 2 bases and the J segment 8 bases; nucleotides outside the gene matches: 8. This same sample was also part of a study on T cells in Graves' hyperthyroidism and ophthalmopathy.

The sequencing used peripheral blood mononuclear cells (PBMCs), collected at new diagnosis, from a patient treated with antithyroid drugs. The rearrangement joins TRBV18 to TRBJ2-1; 8 nucleotides agree with TRBD2. The receptor was isolated from a man under 40 with Graves disease. The CDR3 DNA follows: TGTGCCAGCTCACCAAGCGGGAGTAAAGGGTATGAGCAGTTCTTC. Protein product: CASSPSGSKGYEQFF.